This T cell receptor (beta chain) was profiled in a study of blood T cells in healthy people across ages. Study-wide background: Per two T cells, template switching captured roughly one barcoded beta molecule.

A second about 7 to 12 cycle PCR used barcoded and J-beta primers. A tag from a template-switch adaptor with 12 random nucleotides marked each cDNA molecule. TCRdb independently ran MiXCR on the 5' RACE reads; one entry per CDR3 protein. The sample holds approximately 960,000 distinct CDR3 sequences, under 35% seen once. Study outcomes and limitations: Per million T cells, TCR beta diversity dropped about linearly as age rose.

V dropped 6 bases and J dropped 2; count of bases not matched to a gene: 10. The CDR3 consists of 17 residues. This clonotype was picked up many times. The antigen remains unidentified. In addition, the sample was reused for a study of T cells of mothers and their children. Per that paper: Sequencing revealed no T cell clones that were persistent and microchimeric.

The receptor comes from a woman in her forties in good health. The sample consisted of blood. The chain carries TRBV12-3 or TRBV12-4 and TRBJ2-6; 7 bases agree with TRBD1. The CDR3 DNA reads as TGTGCCAGCAGGGGGACAGTAGCCCCGACTGGGGCCAACGTCCTGACTTTC. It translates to CASRGTVAPTGANVLTF.